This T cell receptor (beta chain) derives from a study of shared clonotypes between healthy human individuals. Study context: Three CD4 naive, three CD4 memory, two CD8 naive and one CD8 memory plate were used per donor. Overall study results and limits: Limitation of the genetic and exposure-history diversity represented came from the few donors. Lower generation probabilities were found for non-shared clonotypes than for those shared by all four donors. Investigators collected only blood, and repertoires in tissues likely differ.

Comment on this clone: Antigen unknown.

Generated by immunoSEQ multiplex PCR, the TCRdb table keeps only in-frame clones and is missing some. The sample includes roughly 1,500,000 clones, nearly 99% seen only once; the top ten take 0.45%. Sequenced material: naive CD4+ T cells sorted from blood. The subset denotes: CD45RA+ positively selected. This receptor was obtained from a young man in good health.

The DNA of the CDR3 is TGTGCCAGCAGCTTATCCCGACAATACGAGCAGTTCTTC. Protein: CASSLSRQYEQFF. The gene calls are TRBV7-9 and TRBJ2-1; D gene unclear. The CDR3 contains 13 residues. Deletions cut 2 bases from V and 10 bases from J, with 12 bases between. Per germline, CDR1 SEHNR and CDR2 FQNEAQ (reference sequence).